These T cell receptor beta chains were read from a single sample in a study of shared clonotypes between healthy human individuals. Sequencing was performed with immunoSEQ multiplex PCR; in TCRdb, only in-frame clones are kept and a portion is missing. The profile shows 2 million to 2.5 million clones, 85% to 95% of them singletons. Sequencing was done on a sample of naive CD4+ T cells sorted from blood. The receptor set was obtained from a young man in good health. The CDR3 runs from the conserved cysteine through the conserved F or W.

J gene	V gene	CDR3 length	CDR3 protein
TRBJ1-1	TRBV9	14	CASSVGDRVSKAFF
TRBJ1-6	TRBV2	14	CASSGRGDNSPLHF
TRBJ1-1	TRBV5-4	13	CASSDGGGPEAFF
TRBJ1-5	TRBV30	15	CAWSTYGQGGQPQHF
TRBJ2-7	TRBV10-3	13	CAISESGSYEQYF
TRBJ1-2	TRBV21-1	15	CASSKSRHLLYGYTF
TRBJ2-7	TRBV30	13	CACSGTGAYEQYF
TRBJ1-3	TRBV9	15	CASSGTGSSGNTIYF
TRBJ2-7	TRBV2	14	CASSEREGAYEQYF
TRBJ2-5	TRBV2	16	CASSEVSGGPWETQYF
TRBJ1-1	TRBV6-6	16	CASSPGTRIKNTEAFF
TRBJ2-1	TRBV25-1	15	CASSERYLGGGEQFF
TRBJ1-1	TRBV10-3	14	CAISDLAVNTEAFF
TRBJ2-3	TRBV18	13	CASSKSGTDTQYF
TRBJ2-3	TRBV28	16	CASSHHGTRDTDTQYF
TRBJ1-1	TRBV5-1	15	CASSLAGRGNTEAFF
TRBJ2-7	TRBV7-2	14	CASSGTGNSYEQYF
TRBJ1-3	TRBV7-9	15	CASSLEISSGNTIYF
TRBJ2-7	TRBV6-1	13	CASSEDPSYERYF
TRBJ2-7	TRBV4-1	15	CASSQRRDGSYEQYF
TRBJ1-5	TRBV6-1	14	CASIFSGHNQPQHF
TRBJ2-1	TRBV27	15	CASSPDSLAYNEQFF
TRBJ2-1	TRBV11-2	15	CASRRTGGAYNEQFF
TRBJ2-3	TRBV4-1	15	CASSQRSTSTDTQYF
TRBJ1-4	TRBV5-6	14	CASSSLGEVEKLFF
TRBJ1-6	TRBV28	15	CASSYGQGYNSPLHF
TRBJ1-1	TRBV10-3	13	CAISERTEDEAFF
TRBJ2-5	TRBV5-1	15	CASSLVPDMRETQYF
TRBJ1-1	TRBV30	13	CAWGDRVDTEAFF
TRBJ1-5	TRBV7-2	14	CASSSGLSNQPQHF
TRBJ1-5	TRBV6-5	11	CASGPSQPQHF
TRBJ1-3	TRBV4-3	15	CASSQESGSGNTIYF
TRBJ1-1	TRBV5-5	16	CASSSTARTGVTEAFF
TRBJ2-7	TRBV6-6	14	CASKTGQGAYEQYF
TRBJ2-2	TRBV28	15	CASSEPALGTGELFF
TRBJ1-5	TRBV30	15	CAWTRGGGSNQPQHF
TRBJ2-3	TRBV6-4	15	CASSGEQGARDTQYF
TRBJ2-7	TRBV6-6	13	CASSGTGDYEQYF
TRBJ1-2	TRBV30	14	CAWSVTGLGYGYTF
TRBJ2-3	TRBV5-1	15	CASSGEGPPVDTQYF
TRBJ2-7	TRBV11-2	13	CASSLVRGNEQYF
TRBJ1-1	TRBV6-5	14	CASSYWGLNTEAFF
TRBJ1-3	TRBV6-1	16	CASSAAYSGSGNTIYF
TRBJ2-3	TRBV6-1	16	CASSEGGGRRLDTQYF
TRBJ2-7	TRBV2	15	CASSEFGQGAYEQYF